These 21 T cell receptor beta chains originate from one sample sequenced in a study of a mutant IDH1 vaccine in newly diagnosed glioma. Their target antigens are unknown. The time point is: week 23, last vaccination. All doses held 300 ug of mutant IDH1 20-mer peptide, with topical imiquimod. Libraries were prepared by immunoSEQ multiplex PCR; TCRdb keeps only in-frame clonotypes and omits some of them. The sample includes under 45,000 clones, roughly 90% of them seen just once. The material was PBMCs, obtained from a glioma patient whose treatment included an IDH1 peptide vaccine. These receptors were obtained from a middle-aged man with glioma.

The rearrangement links TRBV13 to TRBJ2-1; D is ambiguous. V lost 1 base and J 2 bases, leaving 6 bases between the germline ends. Germline V gene data show CDR1 as PRHDT and CDR2 as FYEKMQ (reference sequence). CDR3 length: 14 amino acids. The CDR3 loop reads CASSLVGTYNEQFF. For the CDR3, the DNA is TGTGCCAGCAGCTTAGTGGGCACCTACAATGAGCAGTTCTTC.

This chain uses TRBV5-6 with TRBJ2-1; the D is unclear. Trimming took 4 bases from V and 6 from J, leaving 8 bases between them. CDR3 size: 12 residues. In germline, CDR1 is SGHDT, CDR2 YYEEEE. The CDR3 loop reads CASSPDLNEQFF. CDR3 in DNA: TGTGCCAGCAGCCCAGATCTCAATGAGCAGTTCTTC.

V is TRBV4-1 and J is TRBJ2-5; 7 positions agree with TRBD2. The germline gives CDR1 MGHRA, CDR2 YSYEKL. The CDR3 runs 16 residues. Trimming removed 0 bases from V and 5 bases from J; junction bases left unmatched: 9. CDR3 in DNA: TGCGCCAGCAGCCAAGATTACCAACTAGCGATCGAGACCCAGTACTTC. Protein: CASSQDYQLAIETQYF.

V and J are TRBV4-3 and TRBJ1-1; maybe TRBD1 (5 bases). Between the trimmed V and J ends, which lost 4 bases and 1 base, there was a span of 13 bases. This CDR3 comprises 15 residues. The germline gives CDR1 LGHNA, CDR2 YSLEER. DNA of the CDR3: TGCGCCAGCAGCCGGTTCGGAGACAGGAACACTGAAGCTTTCTTT. Translated: CASSRFGDRNTEAFF.

The V call is TRBV19, the J call TRBJ1-1; 7 nucleotides match TRBD1. The junction had 2 bases not matched to a gene; V was cut back by 4 bases and J by 3 bases. CDR1 and CDR2 from the germline V gene are LNHDA and SQIVND (reference sequence). CDR3 length equals 13 residues. CDR3 in amino acids: CASSTQGDTEAFF. The DNA of the CDR3 is TGTGCCAGTAGTACCCAGGGGGACACTGAAGCTTTCTTT.

The chain combines TRBV6-5 with TRBJ1-2, with D possibly TRBD1 on 5 matching bases. CDR1 and CDR2 from the germline V gene are MNHEY and SVGAGI. V lost 4 bases to trimming and J lost 4 bases, with 10 bases between them. This CDR3 contains 13 residues. The CDR3 loop is CASSSGLFYGYTF. CDR3 DNA sequence: TGTGCCAGCAGTTCGGGACTATTCTATGGCTACACCTTC.

This rearrangement joins TRBV6-1 to TRBJ2-7; 7 positions match TRBD1. This CDR3 spans 15 amino acids. Germline V gene sequence: CDR1 MNHNS, CDR2 SASEGT. V shed 7 bases, J shed 3 bases, and the junction held 12 bases outside the gene matches. The CDR3 nucleotides are TGTGCCAGCACTGCAAACCGGGACAGCTTCTACGAGCAGTACTTC. Protein: CASTANRDSFYEQYF.

The J gene is TRBJ1-5, the V gene TRBV19, with D uncertain. Trimming pared 5 bases from V and 2 bases from J, leaving 10 bases between. Germline assignment: CDR1 LNHDA and CDR2 SQIVND (reference sequence). The length of the CDR3 is 14 residues. DNA of the CDR3: TGTGCCAGTAGTCAGAGGTCGGGCAATCAGCCCCAGCATTTT. Translated: CASSQRSGNQPQHF.

The chain combines TRBV19 with TRBJ2-3, with 8 bases matching TRBD2. CDR1 and CDR2 from the germline V gene are LNHDA and SQIVND (reference sequence). V was pared by 4 bases and J by 9 bases, with 3 bases of the junction left unmatched. The length of the CDR3 is 12 residues. CDR3 in DNA: TGTGCCAGTAGTACGGGACTAGGGACGCAGTATTTT. Residues: CASSTGLGTQYF.

The rearrangement links TRBV2 to TRBJ1-3; D uncertain. CDR1 and CDR2 (germline): SNHLY, FYNNEI. V lost 10 bases to trimming and J lost 7 bases, with 14 bases between them. This CDR3 is built from 12 residues. The CDR3 reads CATIWLRNTIYF. The DNA for the CDR3 is TGTGCCACAATCTGGCTCCGGAACACCATATATTTT.

The V call is TRBV6-6, the J call TRBJ2-5; 8 bases line up with TRBD1. The germline V gene has CDR1 MNHNY and CDR2 SVGAGI (reference sequence). The V segment lost 9 bases and the J segment 5 bases; nucleotides outside the gene matches: 8. This CDR3 has 13 residues. CDR3 in amino acids: CASMQGASETQYF. In nucleotides, the CDR3 is TGTGCCAGTATGCAGGGGGCCAGCGAGACCCAGTACTTC.

The chain uses TRBV7-6 and TRBJ2-1; TRBD1 might be the D (5 bases). V was cut by 7 bases and J by 0 bases, with 16 bases left in between. CDR1 SGHVS and CDR2 FNYEAQ come from the germline V gene. The CDR3 consists of 16 residues. The CDR3 here is CASTQGALPSYNEQFF. CDR3 sequence (DNA): TGTGCCAGCACCCAGGGCGCGTTACCCTCCTACAATGAGCAGTTCTTC.

The chain uses TRBV5-1 and TRBJ2-3; the D is unclear. The CDR3 contains 16 residues. CDR1 is SGHRS, CDR2 YFSETQ, per germline. V was cut by 0 bases and J by 1 base, with 12 bases left in between. CDR3 sequence reads: CASSLDAFGGTDTQYF. The CDR3 nucleotides are TGCGCCAGCAGCTTGGACGCGTTTGGGGGCACAGATACGCAGTATTTT.

The rearrangement joins TRBV6-1 to TRBJ1-2, with 7 bases identical to TRBD1. The V and J ends lost 7 bases and 3 bases, in that order; junction bases with no gene match: 11. There are 15 residues in the CDR3. Per germline, CDR1 MNHNS and CDR2 SASEGT. CDR3 DNA: TGTGCCAGCAACCTAGCCGGGACAGCTTACTATGGCTACACCTTC. This gives the protein CASNLAGTAYYGYTF.

J is TRBJ1-1 and V is TRBV30; D not certain. The CDR3 is made up of 14 amino acids. V lost 0 bases and J 2 bases, leaving 10 bases between the germline ends. Germline V gene sequence: CDR1 GTSNPN, CDR2 SVGIG (reference sequence). CDR3 amino acids: CAWSVGRENTEAFF. Here the CDR3 DNA reads TGTGCCTGGAGTGTCGGCAGAGAAAACACTGAAGCTTTCTTT.

This chain joins TRBV28 and TRBJ2-7; D remains unclear. Germline lookup yields CDR1 MDHEN and CDR2 SYDVKM. The V gene lost 5 bases and the J gene lost 5 bases, with 13 bases spanning the gap. This CDR3 region has 13 residues. The DNA for the CDR3 is TGTGCCAGCAGTCTGCTACCTAGTAACGAGCAGTACTTC. Translating gives CASSLLPSNEQYF. The variable domain in full, with the rest retrieved from reference TRBV28 and TRBJ2-7, is DVKVTQSSRYLVKRTGEKVFLECVQDMDHENMFWYRQDPGLGLRLIYFSYDVKMKEKGDIPEGYSVSREKKERFSLILESASTNQTSMYLCASSLLPSNEQYFGPGTRLTVT.

This clone was observed a handful of times. The chain has TRBV19 and TRBJ1-4; unclear D gene. Trimming removed 3 bases at V and 10 bases at J, with 21 bases between. Germline CDR1 reads LNHDA; CDR2 reads SQIVND (reference sequence). The CDR3 covers 16 residues. The CDR3 sequence is CASSITPGNRRGKLFF. CDR3 DNA: TGTGCCAGTAGTATTACCCCCGGGAACAGACGCGGAAAACTGTTTTTT.

CDR3 region: CASSLWGAERAQETQYF. In nucleotides, the CDR3 is TGTGCCAGCAGCTTATGGGGGGCGGAGAGGGCACAAGAGACCCAGTACTTC. The rearrangement links TRBV7-8 to TRBJ2-5; D possibly uses TRBD1 or TRBD2 (6 bases each). The germline CDR1 and CDR2 sequences are SGHVS and FQNEAQ. V shed 2 bases and J shed 2 bases, with 18 bases lying between them. This CDR3 is 17 amino acids long.

V is TRBV6-5 and J is TRBJ2-5; 8 bases fit TRBD2. With V trimmed by 6 bases and J by 3 bases, 6 bases remained unmatched. CDR1 is MNHEY and CDR2 is SVGAGI in the germline V gene. The CDR3 spans 14 residues. Written as DNA, the CDR3 is TGTGCCAGCAGGGCGGGGGGAAACAAAGAGACCCAGTACTTC. This translates into CASRAGGNKETQYF.

This clone was recorded only once. The chain employs TRBV25-1 and TRBJ1-2, with 7 bases aligning to TRBD1. Germline V gene lookup returns CDR1 MGHDK and CDR2 SYGVNS. After removal of 5 bases from V and 5 bases from J, the junction contained 8 bases not matched to a gene. The CDR3 length is 14 residues. The CDR3 spells CASSQTLTGYGYTF. The DNA for the CDR3 is TGTGCCAGCAGTCAGACATTGACAGGGTATGGCTACACCTTC.

V is TRBV19 and J is TRBJ2-1; no definite D call. The CDR3 sequence is 13 residues long. Trimming took 3 bases from V and 7 from J, leaving 10 bases between them. The germline V gene encodes CDR1 LNHDA and CDR2 SQIVND (reference sequence). Here the CDR3 DNA reads TGTGCCAGTAGTATTCAGATCTGGAATGAGCAGTTCTTC. Translation: CASSIQIWNEQFF.